Listed here are 18 T cell receptor beta chains from one sample, sequenced in a study of T-cell reconstitution after alpha-beta-depleted transplantation in children. Molecular barcoding with unique molecular identifiers was used for the TCRbeta library. One entry per CDR3 protein results from TCRdb running MiXCR on the PCR reads. The repertoire consists of roughly 590,000 distinct CDR3 sequences, with 15% to 20% occurring once and the leading ten covering approximately 1%. The material was PBMCs from the stem cell graft donor, obtained from the stem cell graft. Every receptor here comes from a human donor who donated a stem cell graft to a child with acute myeloid leukemia.

This clonotype was detected many times. The CDR3 sequence: CSATIHNEQFF. CDR3 nucleotide sequence: TGCAGTGCCACCATTCACAATGAGCAGTTCTTC. The chain recombines TRBV20-1 with TRBJ2-1; D is undetermined. The germline CDR1 and CDR2 sequences are DFQATT and SNEGSKA (reference sequence). The CDR3 is made up of 11 amino acids. V was pared by 6 bases and J by 5 bases, with 8 bases between.

The chain recombines TRBV12-3 or TRBV12-4 with TRBJ2-7; D call uncertain. Deletions cut 1 base from V and 6 bases from J, with 13 bases between. CDR3 length: 14 amino acids. The CDR3 sequence: CASSLGPGSGEQYV. As DNA, the CDR3 is TGTGCCAGCAGTTTAGGTCCAGGTTCTGGCGAGCAGTACGTC.

In regard to this clonotype: One end of the junction does not line up with germline, which may come from a read error. CDR3 coding DNA: TGCTGTGCTAGAGTACTCGGGACTAGCGGGGGAGATGAGCAGTTCTTC. Residues: CCARVLGTSGGDEQFF. The chain links TRBV20-1 to TRBJ2-1; 14 bases are shared with TRBD2. The CDR3 consists of 16 residues. In germline, CDR1 is DFQATT, CDR2 SNEGSKA (reference sequence).

This clonotype was detected a few times. The chain recombines TRBV11-3 with TRBJ2-1, with D possibly matching TRBD2 (5 bases). Germline CDR1 SGHNT, CDR2 YENEEA. The CDR3 totals 17 residues. V was pared by 1 base and J by 3 bases, with 16 bases between. CDR3 in amino acids: CASSLAFGVSGYNEQFF. The DNA of the CDR3 is TGTGCCAGCAGCTTAGCCTTCGGGGTTTCGGGCTACAATGAGCAGTTCTTC.

This clonotype occurred a few times. The chain uses TRBV5-8 and TRBJ1-5; D is uncertain. This CDR3 comprises 17 residues. V lost 4 bases to trimming and J lost 2 bases, with 19 bases between them. Per the germline V gene, CDR1 is SGHTS and CDR2 is YDEGEE. The CDR3 DNA sequence: TGTGCCAGCAGCCTAGGCAGCTCAGCAAGAGGCAATCAGCCCCAGCATTTT. Encoded protein: CASSLGSSARGNQPQHF.

This clonotype has only a few counts. The V and J genes are TRBV5-1 and TRBJ2-1, with D perhaps matching TRBD2 (7 bases). Germline V lookup: CDR1 SGHRS, CDR2 YFSETQ. This CDR3 has 15 residues. Trimming cost V 4 bases and J 1 base, with 12 bases left between them. The CDR3 DNA reads TGCGCCAGCAGCGCTGGGGGGGCGTCCTACAATGAGCAGTTCTTC. Translated: CASSAGGASYNEQFF. The full variable domain, with the rest looked up from reference TRBV5-1 and TRBJ2-1, is KAGVTQTPRYLIKTRGQQVTLSCSPISGHRSVSWYQQTPGQGLQFLFEYFSETQRNKGNFPGRFSGRQFSNSRSEMNVSTLELGDSALYLCASSAGGASYNEQFFGPGTRLTVL.

This clonotype was counted many times. The CDR3 region is CSARVKAGANVLTF. CDR3 DNA: TGCAGTGCTAGAGTGAAAGCTGGGGCCAACGTCCTGACTTTC. The gene calls are TRBV20-1 and TRBJ2-6; no clear D gene. The germline CDR1 and CDR2 sequences are DFQATT and SNEGSKA (reference sequence). V was cut by 1 base and J by 2 bases, with 6 bases left in between. The CDR3 spans 14 residues.

This clonotype was seen a few times. V usage is TRBV6-5 and J usage is TRBJ2-3; 7 positions agree with TRBD1. CDR1 and CDR2 from the germline V gene are MNHEY and SVGAGI. After removal of 1 base from V and 1 base from J, the junction contained 2 bases not matched to a gene. The CDR3 has 15 residues. The DNA for the CDR3 is TGTGCCAGCAGTTACTTTGGACAGGGCACAGATACGCAGTATTTT. Translated, it gives CASSYFGQGTDTQYF.

The sample holds many counts of this clonotype. The chain uses TRBV7-6 and TRBJ2-7; TRBD2 matches at 14 bases. With 5 bases clipped from V and 2 bases from J, the junction kept 5 bases outside the gene matches. CDR3 size: 16 residues. Germline V gene data show CDR1 as SGHVS and CDR2 as FNYEAQ. CDR3 loop: CASSVGLAGGPYEQYF. CDR3 nucleotide sequence: TGTGCCAGCAGCGTTGGACTAGCGGGGGGTCCCTACGAGCAGTACTTC. The full variable domain, in which reference TRBV7-6 and TRBJ2-7 provide the parts outside the CDR3, is GAGVSQSPRYKVTKRGQDVALRCDPISGHVSLYWYRQALGQGPEFLTYFNYEAQQDKSGLPNDRFSAERPEGSISTLTIQRTEQRDSAMYRCASSVGLAGGPYEQYFGPGTRLTVT.

This clonotype occurred a few times. The V and J genes are TRBV7-2 and TRBJ1-3, with D tentatively TRBD1 (6 bases). V shed 1 base and J shed 1 base, with 8 bases lying between them. The germline CDR1 and CDR2 sequences are SGHTA and FQGNSA. The CDR3 sequence is 15 residues long. The CDR3 DNA reads as TGTGCCAGCAGCTTAGAACAGGGTTCTGGAAACACCATATATTTT. It translates to CASSLEQGSGNTIYF. The variable domain in full, with the rest retrieved from reference TRBV7-2 and TRBJ1-3, is GAGVSQSPSNKVTEKGKDVELRCDPISGHTALYWYRQSLGQGLEFLIYFQGNSAPDKSGLPSDRFSAERTGGSVSTLTIQRTQQEDSAVYLCASSLEQGSGNTIYFGEGSWLTVV.

This clonotype was recorded at least ten times. CDR3 coding DNA: TGTGCCAGCAGCTTAGCCGGGACAGGCCTCTATGGCTACACCTTC. Translation gives CASSLAGTGLYGYTF. This sequence joins TRBV7-2 and TRBJ1-2, with 8 bases lining up with TRBD1. The V gene's germline CDR1 is SGHTA and CDR2 FQGNSA. CDR3 length: 15 residues. After removal of 0 bases from V and 4 bases from J, the junction contained 4 bases not matched to a gene.

CDR3 DNA sequence: TGTGCCAGCAGTTACGAATCTCCAGTGGACGAGCAGTACTTC. Translated: CASSYESPVDEQYF. This chain joins TRBV6-2 or TRBV6-3 and TRBJ2-7; D call uncertain. The CDR3 loop spans 14 amino acids. V gave up 2 bases and J gave up 5 bases, with 13 bases separating them. Germline V lookup: CDR1 MNHEY, CDR2 SVGEGT.

The chain employs TRBV10-1 and TRBJ1-1; D is perhaps TRBD1 (5 bases). CDR3 length: 16 amino acids. With 2 bases removed from V and 3 bases from J, the gap between germline ends came to 16 bases. Germline CDR1 is WNHNN and CDR2 is SYGVQD (reference sequence). The CDR3 loop is CASSEHMAGLDTEAFF. The CDR3 DNA reads TGCGCCAGCAGTGAGCATATGGCAGGGCTGGACACTGAAGCTTTCTTT.

This clonotype was counted many times. The chain uses TRBV12-3 or TRBV12-4 and TRBJ1-1; D possibly corresponds to TRBD1 (5 bases). V lost 1 base and J 10 bases, leaving 13 bases between the germline ends. The CDR3 sequence is 13 residues long. The CDR3 region is CASSLVGRVGAFF. The CDR3 nucleotides read TGTGCCAGCAGTTTAGTCGGCAGGGTTGGAGCTTTCTTT.

This chain connects TRBV4-1 to TRBJ1-2, with D unclear. The V and J ends lost 0 bases and 3 bases respectively, with 11 bases between them. Germline V CDR1 and CDR2: MGHRA, YSYEKL. The CDR3 length is 15 residues. The CDR3 DNA sequence: TGCGCCAGCAGCCAAGATCCGGCAGCCTACTATGGCTACACCTTC. Protein sequence: CASSQDPAAYYGYTF.

This clonotype has just a few counts. The rearrangement links TRBV20-1 to TRBJ2-5; D call uncertain. V lost 0 bases to trimming and J lost 5 bases, with 16 bases between them. This CDR3 is built from 15 residues. Per the germline V gene, CDR1 is DFQATT and CDR2 is SNEGSKA (reference sequence). The CDR3 DNA follows: TGCAGTGCTAGAGATCCAGAGGACCCGGATGAGACCCAGTACTTC. Amino acid sequence: CSARDPEDPDETQYF.

This clonotype was detected ten times or more. This rearrangement joins TRBV24-1 to TRBJ1-2, with a weak D call TRBD1 (6 bases). From germline, CDR1 is KGHDR and CDR2 SFDVKD. Trimming shortened V by 10 bases and J by 8 bases, and 13 bases separated the two germline ends. This CDR3 is built from 11 residues. CDR3 amino acids: CATSPGVGYTF. CDR3 coding DNA: TGTGCCACGAGCCCAGGGGTCGGCTACACCTTC.

As to this clonotype: This may stem from a read error, because a much larger clone lies one nucleotide away. Without the conserved terminal phenylalanine or tryptophan, this CDR3 likely stems from a read error. For the CDR3, the DNA is TGCGCCAGCAGTAGGCGCGGGGGGGCGAATGAGCAGTTCGTC. It yields the protein CASSRRGGANEQFV. The chain has TRBV5-1 and TRBJ2-1; 9 bases align to TRBD2. V lost 5 bases and J lost 7; bases outside the gene matches: 7. Looked up from germline, CDR1 is SGHRS and CDR2 is YFSETQ. This CDR3 spans 14 amino acids.